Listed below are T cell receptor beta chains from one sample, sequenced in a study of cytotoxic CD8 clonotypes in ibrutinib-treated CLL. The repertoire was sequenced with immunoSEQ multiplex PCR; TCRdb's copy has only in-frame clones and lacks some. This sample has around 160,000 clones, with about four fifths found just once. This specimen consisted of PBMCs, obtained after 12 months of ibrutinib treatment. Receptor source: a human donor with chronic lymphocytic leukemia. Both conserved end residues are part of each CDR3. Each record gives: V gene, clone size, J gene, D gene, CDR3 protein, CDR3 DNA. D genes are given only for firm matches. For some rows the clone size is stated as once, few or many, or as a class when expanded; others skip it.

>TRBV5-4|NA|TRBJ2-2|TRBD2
CASSYQSGGNTGELFF
TGTGCCAGCAGCTACCAGTCGGGGGGGAATACCGGGGAGCTGTTTTTT
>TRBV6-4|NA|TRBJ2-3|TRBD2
CASSDSSLAGGNFIPDTQYF
TGTGCCAGCAGTGACTCGAGCCTAGCGGGGGGCAACTTCATCCCAGATACGCAGTATTTT
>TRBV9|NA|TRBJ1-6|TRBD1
CASSVGGTGRNSPLHF
TGTGCCAGCAGCGTAGGTGGGACAGGGAGAAATTCACCCCTCCACTTT
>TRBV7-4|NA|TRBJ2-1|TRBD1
CASSYYPSGQVYNEQFF
TGTGCTAGCAGCTACTACCCCTCGGGACAGGTGTACAATGAGCAGTTCTTC
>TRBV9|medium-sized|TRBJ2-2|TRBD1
CASSVLQGEGYTGELFF
TGTGCCAGCAGCGTGTTACAGGGGGAAGGATACACCGGGGAGCTGTTTTTT
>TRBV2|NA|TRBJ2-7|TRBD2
CASRESSGRAYEQYF
TGTGCCAGCAGGGAGAGTAGCGGGAGGGCCTACGAGCAGTACTTC
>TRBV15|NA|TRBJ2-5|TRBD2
CATSRGTSGRSETQYF
TGTGCCACCAGCAGGGGGACTAGCGGGAGATCAGAGACCCAGTACTTC
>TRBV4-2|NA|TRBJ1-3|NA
CASSHTGSSGNTIYF
TGTGCCAGCAGCCACACGGGCAGCTCTGGAAACACCATATATTTT
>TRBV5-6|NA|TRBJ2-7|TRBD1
CASTFGDRAHEQYF
TGTGCCAGCACCTTCGGGGACAGGGCTCACGAGCAGTACTTC
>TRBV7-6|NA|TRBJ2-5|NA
CASSLGTRTEETQYF
TGTGCCAGCAGCTTAGGAACAAGGACAGAAGAGACCCAGTACTTC
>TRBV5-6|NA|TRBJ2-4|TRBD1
CASSSIRQGAAKNIQYF
TGTGCCAGCAGCTCCATCCGACAGGGGGCTGCCAAAAACATTCAGTACTTC
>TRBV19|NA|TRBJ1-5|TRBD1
CASSTPRTGRNQPQHF
TGTGCCAGTAGTACCCCCCGGACAGGACGCAATCAGCCCCAGCATTTT
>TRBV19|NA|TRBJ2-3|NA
CASREGGRTDTQYF
TGTGCCAGTAGGGAGGGGGGACGCACAGATACGCAGTATTTT
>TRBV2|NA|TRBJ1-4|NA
CASSDLWGTTNEKLFF
TGTGCCAGCAGTGATCTTTGGGGCACGACTAATGAAAAACTGTTTTTT
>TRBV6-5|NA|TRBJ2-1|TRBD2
CASRAGGNNEQFF
TGTGCCAGCAGAGCGGGGGGGAACAATGAGCAGTTCTTC
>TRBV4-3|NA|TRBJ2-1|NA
CASSQPGVNEQFF
TGCGCCAGCAGCCAACCGGGGGTGAATGAGCAGTTCTTC
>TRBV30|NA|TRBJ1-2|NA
CAWSVPDRFNYGYTF
TGTGCCTGGAGTGTACCGGACAGATTTAACTATGGCTACACCTTC
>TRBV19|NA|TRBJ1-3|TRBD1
CASRGTVGSTIYF
TGTGCCAGTAGGGGGACAGTCGGGAGCACCATATATTTT
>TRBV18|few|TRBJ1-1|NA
CASSPGLRDQGTEAFF
TGTGCCAGCTCACCAGGGTTAAGAGACCAGGGGACTGAAGCTTTCTTT
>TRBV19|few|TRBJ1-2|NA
CATSRGANYGYTF
TGTGCCACTTCGAGGGGAGCTAACTATGGCTACACCTTC
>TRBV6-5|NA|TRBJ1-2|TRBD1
CASSLGGTGAYGYTF
TGTGCCAGCAGCCTCGGGGGGACAGGGGCCTATGGCTACACCTTC
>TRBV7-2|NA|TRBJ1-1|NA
CASSSDRRTEAFF
TGTGCCAGCAGCTCGGATCGACGGACTGAAGCTTTCTTT
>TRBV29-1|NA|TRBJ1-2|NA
CSVLGGQHGYTF
TGCAGCGTTTTAGGAGGTCAGCACGGCTACACCTTC
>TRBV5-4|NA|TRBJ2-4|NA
CASSPRGQVAKNIQYF
TGTGCCAGCAGCCCCAGAGGCCAGGTAGCCAAAAACATTCAGTACTTC
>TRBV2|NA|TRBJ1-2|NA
CASTRAAYGYTF
TGTGCCAGCACCAGGGCCGCCTATGGCTACACCTTC
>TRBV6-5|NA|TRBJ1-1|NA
CASSYRGNTEAFF
TGTGCCAGCAGTTATCGAGGGAACACTGAAGCTTTCTTT
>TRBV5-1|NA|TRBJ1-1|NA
CASSLEGANTEAFF
TGCGCCAGCAGCTTGGAAGGGGCGAACACTGAAGCTTTCTTT
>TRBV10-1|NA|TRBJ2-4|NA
CASTPRGGRQRVKNIQYF
TGCGCCAGCACCCCGAGGGGAGGAAGGCAAAGGGTCAAAAACATTCAGTACTTC
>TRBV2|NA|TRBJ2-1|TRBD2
CASSVRTSGYNEQFF
TGTGCCAGCAGTGTAAGGACTAGCGGCTACAATGAGCAGTTCTTC
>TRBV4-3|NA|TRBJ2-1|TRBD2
CASSPRTSHYNEQFF
TGCGCCAGCAGCCCGAGGACTAGCCACTACAATGAGCAGTTCTTC
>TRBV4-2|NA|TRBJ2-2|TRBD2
CASSQGRRLAGTANTGELFF
TGTGCCAGCAGCCAAGGCCGGAGACTAGCGGGGACTGCGAACACCGGGGAGCTGTTTTTT
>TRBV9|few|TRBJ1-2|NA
CASSVLDVRYGYTF
TGTGCCAGCAGCGTATTAGACGTGAGGTATGGCTACACCTTC
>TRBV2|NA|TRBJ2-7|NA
CASEGTGEQYF
TGTGCCAGCGAGGGGACGGGGGAGCAGTACTTC
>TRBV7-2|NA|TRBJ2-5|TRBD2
CASTSPLGTSGGYGETQYF
TGTGCCAGCACCTCACCCCTCGGGACTAGCGGGGGCTATGGGGAGACCCAGTACTTC
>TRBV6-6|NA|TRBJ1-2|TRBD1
CASSGSDRGYGYTF
TGTGCCAGCAGTGGCTCCGACAGGGGCTATGGCTACACCTTC
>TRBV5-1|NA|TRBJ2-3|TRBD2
CASSSKRGGGADTQYF
TGCGCCAGCAGCTCTAAGCGGGGGGGCGGTGCAGATACGCAGTATTTT
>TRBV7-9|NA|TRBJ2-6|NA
CASSFPGRGRNSGANVLTF
TGTGCCAGCAGCTTCCCGGGGAGGGGGCGCAACTCTGGGGCCAACGTCCTGACTTTC
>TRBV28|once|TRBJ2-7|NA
CASSFRPGQGSHEQYF
TGTGCCAGCAGTTTCCGACCGGGCCAAGGGTCCCACGAGCAGTACTTC
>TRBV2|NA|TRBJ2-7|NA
CASSEAGYYEQYF
TGTGCCAGCAGTGAAGCTGGGTACTACGAGCAGTACTTC
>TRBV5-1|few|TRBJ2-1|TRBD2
CASIPTAGGNNEQFF
TGCGCCAGCATCCCCACGGCGGGGGGGAACAATGAGCAGTTCTTC
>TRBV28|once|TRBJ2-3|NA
CASSLEVSTDTQYF
TGTGCCAGCAGTTTGGAGGTCAGCACAGATACGCAGTATTTT
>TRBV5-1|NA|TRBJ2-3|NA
CASSIKGTTDTQYF
TGCGCCAGCAGCATTAAGGGGACCACAGATACGCAGTATTTT
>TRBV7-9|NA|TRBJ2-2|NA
CASSLFATNTGELFF
TGTGCCAGCAGCTTATTCGCGACGAACACCGGGGAGCTGTTTTTT
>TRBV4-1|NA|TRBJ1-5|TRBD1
CASSQAGGSGQPQHF
TGCGCCAGCAGCCAGGCAGGGGGCTCTGGTCAGCCCCAGCATTTT
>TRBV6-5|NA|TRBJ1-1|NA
CASRPQGGTEAFF
TGTGCCAGCAGACCCCAAGGCGGGACTGAAGCTTTCTTT
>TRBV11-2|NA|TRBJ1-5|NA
CASSLVGGNQPQHF
TGTGCCAGCAGCTTAGTGGGGGGCAATCAGCCCCAGCATTTT
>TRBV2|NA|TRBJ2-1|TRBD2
CASQQWTGGRVGGNEQFF
TGTGCCAGTCAGCAATGGACGGGAGGGCGCGTGGGGGGGAATGAGCAGTTCTTC
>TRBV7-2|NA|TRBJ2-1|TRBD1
CASSLHPRDRVFNEQFF
TGTGCCAGCAGCCTCCACCCCCGGGACAGGGTGTTTAATGAGCAGTTCTTC
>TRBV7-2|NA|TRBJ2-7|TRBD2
CASSSGLAGSSYEQYF
TGTGCCAGCAGCTCGGGACTAGCGGGCTCCTCCTACGAGCAGTACTTC
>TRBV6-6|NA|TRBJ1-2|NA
CASSYSAGGGYGYTF
TGTGCCAGCAGTTACTCCGCGGGGGGCGGCTATGGCTACACCTTC
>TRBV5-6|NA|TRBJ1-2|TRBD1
CASSSPKLTGGSYGYTF
TGTGCCAGCAGCTCCCCGAAACTGACAGGGGGCAGCTATGGCTACACCTTC
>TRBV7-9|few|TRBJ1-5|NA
CASSSDARQPQHF
TGTGCCAGCAGCTCTGACGCACGTCAGCCCCAGCATTTT
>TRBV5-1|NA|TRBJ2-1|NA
CASSHGEGGSSYNEQFF
TGCGCCAGCAGCCATGGGGAAGGGGGATCCTCCTACAATGAGCAGTTCTTC
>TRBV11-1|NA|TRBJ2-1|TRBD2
CASSTISGREVDEQFF
TGTGCCAGCAGCACGATCAGCGGGAGAGAGGTGGATGAGCAGTTCTTC
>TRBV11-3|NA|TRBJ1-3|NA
CASSYRGRSSGNTIYF
TGTGCCAGCAGTTACCGAGGCAGGAGCTCTGGAAACACCATATATTTT
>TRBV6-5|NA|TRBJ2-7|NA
CATSIAGRGQYF
TGTGCCACCTCTATCGCGGGCCGAGGGCAGTACTTC